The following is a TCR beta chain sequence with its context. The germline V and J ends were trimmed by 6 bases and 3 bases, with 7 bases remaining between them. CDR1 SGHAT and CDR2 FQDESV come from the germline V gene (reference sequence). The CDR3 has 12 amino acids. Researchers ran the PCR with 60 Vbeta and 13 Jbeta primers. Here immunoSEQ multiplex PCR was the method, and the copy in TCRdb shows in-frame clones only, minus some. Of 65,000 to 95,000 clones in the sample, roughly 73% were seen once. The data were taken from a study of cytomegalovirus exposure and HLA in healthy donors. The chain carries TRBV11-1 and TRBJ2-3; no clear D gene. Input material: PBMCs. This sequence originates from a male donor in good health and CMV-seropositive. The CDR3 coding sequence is TGTGCCAGCAGTCTCAGGACAGATACGCAGTATTTT. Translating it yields CASSLRTDTQYF.